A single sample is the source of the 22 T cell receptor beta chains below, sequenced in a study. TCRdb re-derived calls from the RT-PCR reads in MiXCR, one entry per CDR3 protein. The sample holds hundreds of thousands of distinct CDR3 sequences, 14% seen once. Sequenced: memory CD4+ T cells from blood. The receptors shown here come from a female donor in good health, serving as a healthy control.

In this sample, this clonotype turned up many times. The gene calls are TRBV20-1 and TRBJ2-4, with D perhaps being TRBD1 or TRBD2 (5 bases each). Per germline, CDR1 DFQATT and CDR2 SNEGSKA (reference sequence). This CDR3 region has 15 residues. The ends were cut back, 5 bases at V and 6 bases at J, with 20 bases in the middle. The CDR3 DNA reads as TGCAGTGCTTGGGACCGTTATAGCCAGGGAAACATTCAGTACTTC. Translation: CSAWDRYSQGNIQYF.

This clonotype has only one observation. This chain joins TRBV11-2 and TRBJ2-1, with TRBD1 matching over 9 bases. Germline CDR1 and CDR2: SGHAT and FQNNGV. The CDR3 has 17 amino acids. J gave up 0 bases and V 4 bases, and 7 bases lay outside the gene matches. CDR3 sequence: CASSSRGQGISYNEQFF. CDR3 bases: TGTGCCAGCAGCTCGAGGGGACAGGGAATCTCCTACAATGAGCAGTTCTTC.

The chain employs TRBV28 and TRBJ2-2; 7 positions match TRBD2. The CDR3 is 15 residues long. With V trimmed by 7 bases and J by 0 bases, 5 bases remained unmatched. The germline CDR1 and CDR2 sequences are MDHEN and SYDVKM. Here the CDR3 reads CASMWGGANTGELFF. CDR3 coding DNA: TGTGCCAGCATGTGGGGAGGGGCGAACACCGGGGAGCTGTTTTTT.

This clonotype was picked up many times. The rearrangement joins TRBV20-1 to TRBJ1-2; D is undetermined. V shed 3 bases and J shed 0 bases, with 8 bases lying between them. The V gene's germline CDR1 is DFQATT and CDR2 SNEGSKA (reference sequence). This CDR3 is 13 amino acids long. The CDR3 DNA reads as TGCAGTGCTAGCCCCAGGCCTAACTATGGCTACACCTTC. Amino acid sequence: CSASPRPNYGYTF.

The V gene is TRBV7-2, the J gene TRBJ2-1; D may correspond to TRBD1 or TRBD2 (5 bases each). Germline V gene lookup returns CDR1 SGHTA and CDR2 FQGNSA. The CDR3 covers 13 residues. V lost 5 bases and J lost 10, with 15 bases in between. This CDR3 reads CASSGGPVREQFF. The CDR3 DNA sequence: TGTGCCAGCAGCGGGGGACCGGTCAGGGAGCAGTTCTTC.

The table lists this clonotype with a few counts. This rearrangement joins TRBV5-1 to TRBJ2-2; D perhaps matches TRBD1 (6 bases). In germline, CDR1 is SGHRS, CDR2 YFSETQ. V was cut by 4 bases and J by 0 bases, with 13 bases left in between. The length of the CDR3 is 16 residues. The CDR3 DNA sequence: TGCGCCAGCAGCGTAAGTCAGGGGACGAACACCGGGGAGCTGTTTTTT. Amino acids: CASSVSQGTNTGELFF.

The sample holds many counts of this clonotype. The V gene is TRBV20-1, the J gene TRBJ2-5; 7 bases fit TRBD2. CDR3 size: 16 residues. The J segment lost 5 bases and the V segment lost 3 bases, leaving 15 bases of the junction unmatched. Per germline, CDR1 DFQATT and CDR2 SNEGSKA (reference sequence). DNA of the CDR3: TGCAGTGCTAGTTCGAGACTAGCTTTAGGGGTGGAGACCCAGTACTTC. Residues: CSASSRLALGVETQYF.

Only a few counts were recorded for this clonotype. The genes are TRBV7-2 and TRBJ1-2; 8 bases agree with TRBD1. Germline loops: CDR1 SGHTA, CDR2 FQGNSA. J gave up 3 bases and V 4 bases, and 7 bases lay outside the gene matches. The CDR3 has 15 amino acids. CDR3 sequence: CASSSRQGSDYGYTF. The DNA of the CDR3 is TGTGCCAGCAGCTCCAGACAGGGGTCGGACTATGGCTACACCTTC.

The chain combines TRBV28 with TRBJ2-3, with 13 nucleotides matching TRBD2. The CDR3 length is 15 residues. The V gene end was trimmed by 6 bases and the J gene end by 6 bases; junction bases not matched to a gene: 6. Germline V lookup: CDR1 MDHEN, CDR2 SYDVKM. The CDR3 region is CASRSPGLAGDTQYF. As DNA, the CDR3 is TGTGCCAGCAGATCACCGGGACTAGCGGGGGATACGCAGTATTTT.

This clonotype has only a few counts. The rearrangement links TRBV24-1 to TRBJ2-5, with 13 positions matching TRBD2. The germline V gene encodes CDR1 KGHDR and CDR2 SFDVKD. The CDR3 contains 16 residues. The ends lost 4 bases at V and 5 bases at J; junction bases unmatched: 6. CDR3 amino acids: CATSERLAGGDETQYF. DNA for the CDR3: TGTGCCACCAGTGAGAGACTAGCGGGGGGTGACGAGACCCAGTACTTC.

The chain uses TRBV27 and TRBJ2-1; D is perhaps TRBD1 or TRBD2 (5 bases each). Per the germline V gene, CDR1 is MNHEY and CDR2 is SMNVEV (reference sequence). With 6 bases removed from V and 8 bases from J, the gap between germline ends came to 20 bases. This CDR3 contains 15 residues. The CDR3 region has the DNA TGTGCCAGCAGATTTGGTTTTGGGGGAAGCGATGAGCAGTTCTTC. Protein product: CASRFGFGGSDEQFF.

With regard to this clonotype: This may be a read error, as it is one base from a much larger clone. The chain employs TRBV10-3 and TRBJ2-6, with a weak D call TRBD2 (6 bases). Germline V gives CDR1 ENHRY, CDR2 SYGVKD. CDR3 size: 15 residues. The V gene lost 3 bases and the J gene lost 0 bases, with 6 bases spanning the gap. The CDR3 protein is CAISDGSSGANVLTF. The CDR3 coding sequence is TGTGCCATCAGTGACGGGAGCTCTGGGGCCAACGTCCTGACTTTC.

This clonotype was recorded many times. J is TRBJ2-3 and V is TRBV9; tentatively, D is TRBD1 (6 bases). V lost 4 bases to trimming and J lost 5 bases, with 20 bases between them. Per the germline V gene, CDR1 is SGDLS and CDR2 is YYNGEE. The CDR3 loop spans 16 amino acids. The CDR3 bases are TGTGCCAGCAGCATCCGGGACACCCTTGAAGGAGATACGCAGTATTTT. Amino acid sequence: CASSIRDTLEGDTQYF.

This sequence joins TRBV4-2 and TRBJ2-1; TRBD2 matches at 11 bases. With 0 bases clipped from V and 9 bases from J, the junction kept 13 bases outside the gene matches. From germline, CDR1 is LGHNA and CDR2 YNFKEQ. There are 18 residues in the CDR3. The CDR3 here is CASSQDRYSGRASGEQFF. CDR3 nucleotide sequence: TGTGCCAGCAGCCAAGATAGATATAGCGGGAGGGCTTCCGGTGAGCAGTTCTTC.

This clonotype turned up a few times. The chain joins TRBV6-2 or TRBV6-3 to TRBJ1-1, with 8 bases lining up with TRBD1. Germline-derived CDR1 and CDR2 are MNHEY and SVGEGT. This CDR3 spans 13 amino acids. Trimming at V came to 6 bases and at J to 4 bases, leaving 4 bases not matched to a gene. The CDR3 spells CASRKTGATEAFF. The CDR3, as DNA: TGTGCCAGCAGAAAGACAGGGGCCACTGAAGCTTTCTTT.

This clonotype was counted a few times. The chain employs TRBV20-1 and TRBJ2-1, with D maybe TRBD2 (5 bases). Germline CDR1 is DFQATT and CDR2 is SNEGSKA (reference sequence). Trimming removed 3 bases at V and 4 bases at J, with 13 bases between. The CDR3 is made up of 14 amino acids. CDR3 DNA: TGCAGTGCTAGCGCAGCGGTATCGTACAATGAGCAGTTCTTC. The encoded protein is CSASAAVSYNEQFF.

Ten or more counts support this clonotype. The CDR3 is CAISGTGEAGELFF. DNA of the CDR3: TGTGCCATCAGCGGGACAGGGGAAGCCGGGGAGCTGTTTTTT. The chain carries TRBV10-3 and TRBJ2-2; TRBD1 aligns across 10 bases. After removal of 6 bases from V and 6 bases from J, the junction contained 4 bases not matched to a gene. The CDR3 runs 14 residues. Germline loops: CDR1 ENHRY, CDR2 SYGVKD.

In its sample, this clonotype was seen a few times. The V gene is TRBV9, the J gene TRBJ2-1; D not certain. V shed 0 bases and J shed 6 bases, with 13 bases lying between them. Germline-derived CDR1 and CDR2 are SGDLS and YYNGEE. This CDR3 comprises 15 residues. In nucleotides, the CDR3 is TGTGCCAGCAGCGTAGTGCCCCAGAAAACCAATGAGCAGTTCTTC. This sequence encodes CASSVVPQKTNEQFF.

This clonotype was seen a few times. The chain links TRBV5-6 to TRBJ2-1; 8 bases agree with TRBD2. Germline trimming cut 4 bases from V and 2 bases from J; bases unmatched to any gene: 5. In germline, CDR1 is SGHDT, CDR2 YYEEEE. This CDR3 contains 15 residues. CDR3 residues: CASSAGGGTYNEQFF. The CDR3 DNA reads TGTGCCAGCAGCGCGGGCGGGGGGACCTACAATGAGCAGTTCTTC.

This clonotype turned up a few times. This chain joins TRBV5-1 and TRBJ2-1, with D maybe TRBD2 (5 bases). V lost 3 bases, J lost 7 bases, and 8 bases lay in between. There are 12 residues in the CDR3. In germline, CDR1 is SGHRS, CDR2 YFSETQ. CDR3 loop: CASSYERNEQFF. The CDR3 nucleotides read TGCGCCAGCAGCTACGAGCGGAATGAGCAGTTCTTC.

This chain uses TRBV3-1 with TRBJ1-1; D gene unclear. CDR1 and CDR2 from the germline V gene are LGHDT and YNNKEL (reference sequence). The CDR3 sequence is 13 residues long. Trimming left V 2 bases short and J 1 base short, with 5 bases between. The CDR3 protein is CASSQLGNTEAFF. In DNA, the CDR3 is TGTGCCAGCAGCCAATTAGGGAACACTGAAGCTTTCTTT. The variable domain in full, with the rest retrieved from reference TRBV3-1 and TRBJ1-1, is DTAVSQTPKYLVTQMGNDKSIKCEQNLGHDTMYWYKQDSKKFLKIMFSYNNKELIINETVPNRFSPKSPDKAHLNLHINSLELGDSAVYFCASSQLGNTEAFFGQGTRLTVV.

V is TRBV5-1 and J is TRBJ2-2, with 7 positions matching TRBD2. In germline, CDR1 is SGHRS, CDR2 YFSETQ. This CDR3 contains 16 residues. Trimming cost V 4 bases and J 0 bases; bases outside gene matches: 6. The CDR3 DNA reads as TGCGCCAGCAGCAGGGAGGGGACGGCGAACACCGGGGAGCTGTTTTTT. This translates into CASSREGTANTGELFF. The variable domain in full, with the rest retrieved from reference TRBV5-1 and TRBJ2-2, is KAGVTQTPRYLIKTRGQQVTLSCSPISGHRSVSWYQQTPGQGLQFLFEYFSETQRNKGNFPGRFSGRQFSNSRSEMNVSTLELGDSALYLCASSREGTANTGELFFGEGSRLTVL.